This passage covers 9 T cell receptor beta chains from one sample sequenced in a study of T cell repertoires in cytomegalovirus infection. No antigen has been identified for these receptors. TCRdb itself ran the reads through MiXCR, one entry per CDR3 protein. The table has about 46,000 distinct CDR3 sequences, around 21% seen once. This specimen consisted of CD8+ T cells from cultured PBMCs, obtained from culture after CMV antigen stimulation. These receptors were collected from a human donor in good health (CMV status not recorded). Some clones in this sample may be carry-over from other donors' samples.

V gene TRBV29-1 combines with J gene TRBJ2-1, with a tentative D call TRBD2 (5 bases). Trimming left V 3 bases short and J 6 bases short, with 12 bases between. The CDR3 runs 13 residues. Germline CDR1 SQVTM, CDR2 ANQGSEA. CDR3 loop: CSVEIGGFNEQFF. For the CDR3, the DNA is TGCAGCGTTGAGATCGGCGGGTTCAATGAGCAGTTCTTC.

This clonotype was picked up many times. V and J are TRBV7-8 and TRBJ1-2; 9 bases are shared with TRBD1. Germline loops: CDR1 SGHVS, CDR2 FQNEAQ. This CDR3 spans 16 amino acids. Trimming took 0 bases from V and 4 from J; bases not matched to a gene: 6. As DNA, the CDR3 is TGTGCCAGCAGCTTAGCGGGGACAGGGTTGGGCTATGGCTACACCTTC. Protein product: CASSLAGTGLGYGYTF.

Ten or more counts support this clonotype. The chain couples TRBV6-5 to TRBJ2-3; weak D call: TRBD2 (6 bases). Trimming shortened V by 6 bases and J by 2 bases, and 15 bases separated the two germline ends. This CDR3 region has 15 residues. Germline-derived CDR1 and CDR2 are MNHEY and SVGAGI. The CDR3 DNA reads as TGTGCCAGCAGGCCACGGGAGCGCTACACAGATACGCAGTATTTT. Protein product: CASRPRERYTDTQYF.

This clonotype was counted between two and nine times. Here the CDR3 DNA reads TGTGCCAGCAGCTCCGGGACTAGCGGGTTTGATGAGCAGTTCTTC. Its protein is CASSSGTSGFDEQFF. This rearrangement joins TRBV13 to TRBJ2-1; TRBD2 agrees at 12 bases. Trimming removed 4 bases from V and 8 bases from J; junction bases left unmatched: 6. Germline V lookup: CDR1 PRHDT, CDR2 FYEKMQ (reference sequence). The CDR3 covers 15 residues.

This clonotype was recorded many times. The chain has TRBV7-2 and TRBJ2-5, with TRBD2 matching over 7 bases. J was trimmed by 2 bases and V by 3 bases; bases with no gene match: 6. The CDR3 contains 15 residues. CDR1 is SGHTA, CDR2 FQGNSA, per germline. The CDR3 reads CASSFLLAEQETQYF. In DNA form, the CDR3 reads TGTGCCAGCAGCTTCCTCCTAGCGGAACAAGAGACCCAGTACTTC.

In its sample, this clonotype was seen many times. DNA for the CDR3: TGCGCCAGCAGCCAAGAGGGGGTATCGGGAATCTACAATGAGCAGTTCTTC. Protein product: CASSQEGVSGIYNEQFF. This chain connects TRBV4-3 to TRBJ2-1, with D perhaps given as TRBD1 or TRBD2 (5 bases each). The CDR3 totals 17 residues. The V end was cut by 0 bases, the J end by 3 bases, with 15 bases between. From germline, CDR1 is LGHNA and CDR2 YSLEER.

This clonotype was picked up many times. The chain carries TRBV5-1 and TRBJ1-5; TRBD1 is a possible D gene (5 bases). V lost 0 bases to trimming and J lost 6 bases, with 10 bases between them. The V gene's germline CDR1 is SGHRS and CDR2 YFSETQ. The length of the CDR3 is 14 residues. CDR3 sequence (DNA): TGCGCCAGCAGCTTGGAGCAGGGAGCTCAGCCCCAGCATTTT. Its protein is CASSLEQGAQPQHF.

The chain is built from TRBV18 and TRBJ1-6; 7 bases fit TRBD1. The V gene end was trimmed by 5 bases and the J gene end by 8 bases; junction bases not matched to a gene: 15. The germline V gene has CDR1 KGHSH and CDR2 LQKENI. The CDR3 runs 17 residues. CDR3 in amino acids: CASSSRQGPKIDSPLHF. As DNA, the CDR3 is TGTGCCAGCTCATCGCGACAGGGCCCGAAAATAGATTCACCCCTCCACTTT.

This clonotype appeared many times. J is TRBJ1-5 and V is TRBV12-3 or TRBV12-4, with a tentative D call TRBD1 (5 bases). V lost 5 bases and J lost 4, with 9 bases in between. The CDR3 extends over 13 amino acids. CDR3 sequence (DNA): TGTGCCAGCAGTGGAGGGGCAAATCAGCCCCAGCATTTT. Protein sequence: CASSGGANQPQHF.